Detailed here is one TCR beta chain. Its antigen is currently unknown. V was cut by 2 bases and J by 5 bases, with 13 bases left in between. The CDR3 loop spans 15 amino acids. Per germline, CDR1 MDHEN and CDR2 SYDVKM. A multiplex PCR was run with 60 Vbeta primers and 13 Jbeta primers. Sequenced by immunoSEQ multiplex PCR; TCRdb stores in-frame clones only, minus some. This table holds 85,000 to 130,000 clones, 70% to 85% found once. The data belong to a study of cytomegalovirus exposure and HLA in healthy donors. Across the whole study: The study placed 70% to 90% of its approximately 400 genotyped donors in the Caucasian-associated ancestry cluster.

Whole-study findings and limits: For TCR beta chains, V- and J-gene trimming was later linked to a missense DCLRE1C variant.

The chain has TRBV28 and TRBJ1-5; no reliable D call. The sequence was obtained from a woman aged 18-29 years in good health and CMV-seronegative. Sample: PBMCs. In DNA, the CDR3 is TGTGCCAGCAGTTTAGAGGCACCAAAGGATCAGCCCCAGCATTTT. Its protein is CASSLEAPKDQPQHF.